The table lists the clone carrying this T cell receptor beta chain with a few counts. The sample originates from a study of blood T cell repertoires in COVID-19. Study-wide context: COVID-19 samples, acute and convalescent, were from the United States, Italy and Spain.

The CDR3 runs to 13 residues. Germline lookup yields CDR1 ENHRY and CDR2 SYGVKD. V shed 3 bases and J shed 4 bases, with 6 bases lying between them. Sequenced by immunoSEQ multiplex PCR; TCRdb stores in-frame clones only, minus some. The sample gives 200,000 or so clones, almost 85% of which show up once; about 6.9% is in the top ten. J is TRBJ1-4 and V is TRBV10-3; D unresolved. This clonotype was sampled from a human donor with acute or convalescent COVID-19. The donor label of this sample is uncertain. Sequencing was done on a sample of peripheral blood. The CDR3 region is CAISEPRNEKLFF. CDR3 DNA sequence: TGTGCCATCAGTGAACCGCGTAATGAAAAACTGTTTTTT.